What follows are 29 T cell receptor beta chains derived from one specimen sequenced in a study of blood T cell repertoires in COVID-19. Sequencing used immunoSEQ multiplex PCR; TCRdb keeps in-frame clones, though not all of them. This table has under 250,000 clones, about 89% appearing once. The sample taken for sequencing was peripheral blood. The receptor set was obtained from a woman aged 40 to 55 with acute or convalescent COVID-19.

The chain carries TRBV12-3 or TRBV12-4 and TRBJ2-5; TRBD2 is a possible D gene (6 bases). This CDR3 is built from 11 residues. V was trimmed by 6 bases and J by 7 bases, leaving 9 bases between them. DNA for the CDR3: TGTGCCAGCAGGCTGGGAGGGACCCAGTACTTC. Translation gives CASRLGGTQYF.

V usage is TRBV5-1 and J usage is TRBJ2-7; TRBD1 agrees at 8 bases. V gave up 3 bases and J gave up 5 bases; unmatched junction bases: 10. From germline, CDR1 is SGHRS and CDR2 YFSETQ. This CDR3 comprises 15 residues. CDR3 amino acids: CASSCHLQGEDEQYV. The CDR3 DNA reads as TGCGCCAGCAGCTGCCACCTACAGGGGGAGGACGAGCAGTACGTC.

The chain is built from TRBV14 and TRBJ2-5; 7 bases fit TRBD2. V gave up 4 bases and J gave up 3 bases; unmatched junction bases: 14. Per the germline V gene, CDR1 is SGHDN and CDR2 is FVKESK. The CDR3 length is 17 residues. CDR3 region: CASSPRVTAGLKETQYF. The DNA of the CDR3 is TGTGCCAGCAGCCCCCGGGTTACAGCGGGGCTGAAAGAGACCCAGTACTTC.

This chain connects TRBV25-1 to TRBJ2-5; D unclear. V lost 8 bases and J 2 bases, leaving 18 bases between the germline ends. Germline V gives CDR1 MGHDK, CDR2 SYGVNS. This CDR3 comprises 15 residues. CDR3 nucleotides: TGTGCCAGCGGAACAGCCGAAACCTTTCAAGAGACCCAGTACTTC. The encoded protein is CASGTAETFQETQYF.

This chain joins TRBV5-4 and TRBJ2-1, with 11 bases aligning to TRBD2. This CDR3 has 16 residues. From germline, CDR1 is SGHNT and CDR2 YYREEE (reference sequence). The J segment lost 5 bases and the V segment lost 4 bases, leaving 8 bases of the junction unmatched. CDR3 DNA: TGTGCCAGCAGCCAGGGTGGGACTAGCGGAAACAATGAGCAGTTCTTC. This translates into CASSQGGTSGNNEQFF.

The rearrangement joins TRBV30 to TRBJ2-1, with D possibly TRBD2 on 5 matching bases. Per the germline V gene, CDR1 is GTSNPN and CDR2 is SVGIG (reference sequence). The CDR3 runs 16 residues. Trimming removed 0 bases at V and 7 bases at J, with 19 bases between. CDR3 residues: CAWSVLRGRRANEQFF. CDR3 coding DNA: TGTGCCTGGAGTGTACTCCGGGGAAGAAGGGCAAATGAGCAGTTCTTC. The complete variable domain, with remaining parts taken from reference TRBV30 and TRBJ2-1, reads SQTIHQWPATLVQPVGSPLSLECTVEGTSNPNLYWYRQAAGRGLQLLFYSVGIGQISSEVPQNLSASRPQDRQFILSSKKLLLSDSGFYLCAWSVLRGRRANEQFFGPGTRLTVL.

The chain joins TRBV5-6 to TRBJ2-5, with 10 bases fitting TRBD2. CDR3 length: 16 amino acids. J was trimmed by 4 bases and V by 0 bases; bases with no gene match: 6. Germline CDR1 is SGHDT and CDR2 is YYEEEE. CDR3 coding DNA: TGTGCCAGCAGCTTGGGTCCTAGCGGGGGTACAGAGACCCAGTACTTC. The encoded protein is CASSLGPSGGTETQYF.

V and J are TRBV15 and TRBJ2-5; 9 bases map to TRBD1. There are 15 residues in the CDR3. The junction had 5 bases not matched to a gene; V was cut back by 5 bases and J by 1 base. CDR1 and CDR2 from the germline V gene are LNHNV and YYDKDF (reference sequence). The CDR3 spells CATSRDRDFQETQYF. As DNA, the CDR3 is TGTGCCACCAGCCGGGACAGGGATTTCCAAGAGACCCAGTACTTC.

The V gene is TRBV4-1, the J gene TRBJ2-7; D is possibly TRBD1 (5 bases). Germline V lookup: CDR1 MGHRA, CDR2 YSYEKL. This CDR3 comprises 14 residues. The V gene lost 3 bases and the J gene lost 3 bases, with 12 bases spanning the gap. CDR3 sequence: CASSQGPDSYEQYV. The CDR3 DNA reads TGCGCCAGCAGCCAGGGGCCTGACAGCTACGAGCAGTACGTC.

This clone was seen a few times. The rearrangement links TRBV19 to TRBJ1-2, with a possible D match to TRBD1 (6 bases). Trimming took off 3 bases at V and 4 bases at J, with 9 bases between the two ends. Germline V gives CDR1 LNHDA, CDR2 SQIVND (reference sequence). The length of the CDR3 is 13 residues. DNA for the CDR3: TGTGCCAGTAGTATTACAGGGACCTATGGCTACACCTTC. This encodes CASSITGTYGYTF.

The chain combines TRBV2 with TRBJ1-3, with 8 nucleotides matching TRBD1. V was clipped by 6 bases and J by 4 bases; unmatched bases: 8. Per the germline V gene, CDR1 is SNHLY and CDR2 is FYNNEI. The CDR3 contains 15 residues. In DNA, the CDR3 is TGTGCCAGCAGCTTGACAGGGGAGGAAGGAAACACCATATATTTT. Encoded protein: CASSLTGEEGNTIYF. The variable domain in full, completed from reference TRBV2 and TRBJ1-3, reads EPEVTQTPSHQVTQMGQEVILRCVPISNHLYFYWYRQILGQKVEFLVSFYNNEISEKSEIFDDQFSVERPDGSNFTLKIRSTKLEDSAMYFCASSLTGEEGNTIYFGEGSWLTVV.

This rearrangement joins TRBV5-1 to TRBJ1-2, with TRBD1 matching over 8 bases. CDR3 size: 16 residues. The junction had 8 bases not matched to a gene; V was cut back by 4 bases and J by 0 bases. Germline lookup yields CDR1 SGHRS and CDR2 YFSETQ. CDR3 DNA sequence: TGCGCCAGCAGCCTTTCGACAGGGGATGCTAACTATGGCTACACCTTC. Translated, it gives CASSLSTGDANYGYTF.

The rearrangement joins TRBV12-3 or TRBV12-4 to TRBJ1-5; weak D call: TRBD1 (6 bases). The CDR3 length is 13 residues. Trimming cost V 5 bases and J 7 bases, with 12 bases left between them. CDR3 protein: CASSNRVGQPQHF. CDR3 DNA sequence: TGTGCCAGCAGTAACAGGGTCGGACAGCCCCAGCATTTT.

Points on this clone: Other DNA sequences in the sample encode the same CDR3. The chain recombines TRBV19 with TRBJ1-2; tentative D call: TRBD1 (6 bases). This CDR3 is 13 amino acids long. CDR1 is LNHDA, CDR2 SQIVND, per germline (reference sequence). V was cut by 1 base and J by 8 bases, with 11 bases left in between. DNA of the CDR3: TGTGCCAGTAGTATAGGGGGGCTGGGAGGCTACACCTTC. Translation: CASSIGGLGGYTF.

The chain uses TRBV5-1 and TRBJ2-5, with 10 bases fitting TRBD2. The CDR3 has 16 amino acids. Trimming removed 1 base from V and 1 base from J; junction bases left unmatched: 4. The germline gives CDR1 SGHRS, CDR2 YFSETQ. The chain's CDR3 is CASSLRSGGVQETQYF. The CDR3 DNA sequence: TGCGCCAGCAGCTTGAGGAGCGGGGGGGTCCAAGAGACCCAGTACTTC.

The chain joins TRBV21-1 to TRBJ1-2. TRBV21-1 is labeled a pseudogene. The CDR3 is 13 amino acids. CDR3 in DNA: TGTGCCAGCAGCGCTCGAGCGGGGGCTGGCTACACCTTC. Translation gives CASSARAGAGYTF.

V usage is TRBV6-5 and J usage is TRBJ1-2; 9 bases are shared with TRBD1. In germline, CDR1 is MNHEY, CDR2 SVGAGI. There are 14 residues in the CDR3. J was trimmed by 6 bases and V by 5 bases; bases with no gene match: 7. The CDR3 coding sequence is TGTGCCAGCAGTCCAGGCGGACAGGGGAATGGCTACACCTTC. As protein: CASSPGGQGNGYTF.

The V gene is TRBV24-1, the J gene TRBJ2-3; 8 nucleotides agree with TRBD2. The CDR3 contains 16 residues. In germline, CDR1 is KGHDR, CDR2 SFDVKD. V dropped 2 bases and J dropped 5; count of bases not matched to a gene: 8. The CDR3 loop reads CATSDSTGGGQDTQYF. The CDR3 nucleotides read TGTGCCACCAGTGATTCTACCGGGGGGGGCCAAGATACGCAGTATTTT.

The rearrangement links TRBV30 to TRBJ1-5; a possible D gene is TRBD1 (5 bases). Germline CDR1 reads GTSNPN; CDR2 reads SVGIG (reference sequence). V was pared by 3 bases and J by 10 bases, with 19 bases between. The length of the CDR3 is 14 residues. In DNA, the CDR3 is TGTGCCTGGAGCCCCGGGGGGAGTGCTCCTCCCCAGCATTTT. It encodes CAWSPGGSAPPQHF.

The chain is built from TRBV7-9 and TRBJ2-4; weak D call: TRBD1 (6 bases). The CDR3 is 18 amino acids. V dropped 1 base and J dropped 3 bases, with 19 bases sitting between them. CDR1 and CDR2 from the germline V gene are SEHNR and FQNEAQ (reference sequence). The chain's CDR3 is CASSLGPGTSGGKNIQYF. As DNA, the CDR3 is TGTGCCAGCAGCTTAGGACCGGGGACAAGTGGGGGCAAAAACATTCAGTACTTC.

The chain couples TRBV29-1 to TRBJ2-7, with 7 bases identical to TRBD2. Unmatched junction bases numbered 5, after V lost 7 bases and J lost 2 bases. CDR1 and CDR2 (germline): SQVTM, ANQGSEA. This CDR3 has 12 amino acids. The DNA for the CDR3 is TGCAGCGACCTCGGGGGGACCTACGAGCAGTACGTC. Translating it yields CSDLGGTYEQYV.

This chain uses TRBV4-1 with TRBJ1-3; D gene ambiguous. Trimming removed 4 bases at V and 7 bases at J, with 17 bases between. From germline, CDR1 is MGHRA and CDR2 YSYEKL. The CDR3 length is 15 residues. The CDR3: CASSLRTGMWNTIYF. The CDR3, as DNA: TGCGCCAGCAGCCTCCGGACGGGGATGTGGAACACCATATATTTT.

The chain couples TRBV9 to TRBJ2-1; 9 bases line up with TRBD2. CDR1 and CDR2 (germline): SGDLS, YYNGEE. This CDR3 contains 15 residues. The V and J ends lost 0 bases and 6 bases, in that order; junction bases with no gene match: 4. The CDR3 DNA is TGTGCCAGCAGCGTAGAGGGCGGGGGGGCCAATGAGCAGTTCTTC. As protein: CASSVEGGGANEQFF.

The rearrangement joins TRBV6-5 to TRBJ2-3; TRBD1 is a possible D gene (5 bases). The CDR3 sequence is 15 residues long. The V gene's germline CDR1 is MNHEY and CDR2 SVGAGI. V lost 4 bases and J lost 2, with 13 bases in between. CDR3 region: CASSLTETYTDTQYF. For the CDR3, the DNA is TGTGCCAGCAGTTTGACAGAGACCTACACAGATACGCAGTATTTT.

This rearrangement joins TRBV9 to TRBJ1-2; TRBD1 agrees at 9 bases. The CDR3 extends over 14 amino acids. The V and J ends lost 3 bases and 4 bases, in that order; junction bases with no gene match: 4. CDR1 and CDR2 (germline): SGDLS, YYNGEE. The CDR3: CASSASGQGYGYTF. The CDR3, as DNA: TGTGCCAGCAGCGCTTCGGGACAGGGCTATGGCTACACCTTC. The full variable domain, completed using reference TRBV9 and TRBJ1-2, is DSGVTQTPKHLITATGQRVTLRCSPRSGDLSVYWYQQSLDQGLQFLIQYYNGEERAKGNILERFSAQQFPDLHSELNLSSLELGDSALYFCASSASGQGYGYTFGSGTRLTVV.

The CDR3 reads CASSFLGRYTEAFF. As DNA, the CDR3 is TGTGCCAGCAGTTTCCTAGGGAGGTACACTGAAGCTTTCTTT. The genes are TRBV27 and TRBJ1-1; D is unclear. Trimming removed 3 bases at V and 3 bases at J, with 11 bases between. Germline V gene lookup returns CDR1 MNHEY and CDR2 SMNVEV (reference sequence). The CDR3 runs 14 residues.

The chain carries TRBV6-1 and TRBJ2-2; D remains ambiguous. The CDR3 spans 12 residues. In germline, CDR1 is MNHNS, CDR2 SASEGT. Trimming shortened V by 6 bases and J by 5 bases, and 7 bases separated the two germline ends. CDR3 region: CASSPLTGELFF. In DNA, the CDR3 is TGTGCCAGCAGCCCCCTTACCGGGGAGCTGTTTTTT.

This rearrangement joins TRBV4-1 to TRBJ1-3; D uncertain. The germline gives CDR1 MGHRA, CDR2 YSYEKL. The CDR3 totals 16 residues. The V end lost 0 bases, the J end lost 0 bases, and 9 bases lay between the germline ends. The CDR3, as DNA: TGCGCCAGCAGCCAAGATCCTGCCAGCTCTGGAAACACCATATATTTT. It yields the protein CASSQDPASSGNTIYF.

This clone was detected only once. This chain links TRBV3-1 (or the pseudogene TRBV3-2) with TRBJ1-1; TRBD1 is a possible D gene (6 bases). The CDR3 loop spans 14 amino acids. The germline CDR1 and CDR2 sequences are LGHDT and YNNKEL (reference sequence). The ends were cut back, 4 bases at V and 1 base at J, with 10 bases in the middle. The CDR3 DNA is TGTGCCAGCAGCCTCGGGACACCGAACACTGAAGCTTTCTTT. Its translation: CASSLGTPNTEAFF.